This T cell receptor (beta chain) was captured by sequencing in a study of monozygotic twins with inflammatory bowel disease. Whole-study results and caveats: Patient repertoires may have gained variability from differing immunosuppressive treatments. Against healthy co-twins, IBD patients had lower TCRbeta diversity (measured by inverse Simpson).

As regards this clonotype: Its cognate antigen is unknown.

Nested PCRs (approximately 16 and 10 cycles, two total) were applied to TCRalpha and TCRbeta cDNA. TCRdb re-called the 5' RACE reads, yielding one record per CDR3 amino acid sequence without DNA. This repertoire includes approximately 330,000 distinct CDR3 sequences. The sequenced sample was blood. The clonotype was recovered from a human donor with ulcerative colitis or Crohn's disease, or a healthy co-twin of an affected twin (not recorded which).

The CDR3 protein is CATSPSGGRAHNEQFF. The V and J genes are TRBV24-1 and TRBJ2-1. CDR1 KGHDR and CDR2 SFDVKD come from the germline V gene. The CDR3 totals 16 residues.